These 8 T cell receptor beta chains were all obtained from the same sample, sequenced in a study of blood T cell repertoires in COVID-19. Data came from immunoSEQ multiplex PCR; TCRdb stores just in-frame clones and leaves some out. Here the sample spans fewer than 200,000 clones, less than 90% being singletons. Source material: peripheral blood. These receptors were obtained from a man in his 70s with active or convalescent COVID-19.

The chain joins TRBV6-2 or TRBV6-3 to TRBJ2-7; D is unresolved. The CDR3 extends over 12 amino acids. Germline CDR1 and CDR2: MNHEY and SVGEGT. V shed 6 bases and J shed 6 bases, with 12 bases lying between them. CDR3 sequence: CASSVTTREQYF. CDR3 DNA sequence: TGTGCCAGCAGCGTGACGACTCGCGAGCAGTACTTC.

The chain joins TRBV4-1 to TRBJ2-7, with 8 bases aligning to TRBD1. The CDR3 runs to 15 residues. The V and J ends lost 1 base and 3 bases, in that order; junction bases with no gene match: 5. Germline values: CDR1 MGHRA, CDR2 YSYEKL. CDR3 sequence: CASSQAATGVYEQYF. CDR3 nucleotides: TGCGCCAGCAGCCAAGCCGCGACAGGGGTCTACGAGCAGTACTTC.

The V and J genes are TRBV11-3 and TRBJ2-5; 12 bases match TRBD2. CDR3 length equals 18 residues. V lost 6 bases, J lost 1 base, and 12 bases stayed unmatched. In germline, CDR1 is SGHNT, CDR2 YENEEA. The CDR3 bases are TGTGCCAGCAGTGACAGGGTCCGGGGACTAGCGGGCCAAGAGACCCAGTACTTC. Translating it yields CASSDRVRGLAGQETQYF.

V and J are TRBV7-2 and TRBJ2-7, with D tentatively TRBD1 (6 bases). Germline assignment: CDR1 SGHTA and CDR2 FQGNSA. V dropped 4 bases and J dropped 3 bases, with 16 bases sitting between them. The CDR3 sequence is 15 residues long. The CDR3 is CASSSRLTGSYEQYF. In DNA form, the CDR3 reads TGTGCCAGCAGCTCACGTCTTACAGGGAGCTACGAGCAGTACTTC.

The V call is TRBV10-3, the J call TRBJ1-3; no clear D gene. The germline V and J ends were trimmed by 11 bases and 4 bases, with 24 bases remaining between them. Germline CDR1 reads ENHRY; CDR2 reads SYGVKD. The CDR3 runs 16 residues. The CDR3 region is CAASFGQPGMGNTIYF. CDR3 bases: TGTGCCGCAAGCTTTGGGCAGCCCGGAATGGGAAACACCATATATTTT.

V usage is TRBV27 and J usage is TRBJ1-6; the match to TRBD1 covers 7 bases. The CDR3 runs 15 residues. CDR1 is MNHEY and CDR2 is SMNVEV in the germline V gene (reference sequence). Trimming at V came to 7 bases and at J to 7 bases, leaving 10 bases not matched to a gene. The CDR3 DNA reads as TGTGCCAGCAAACGACCCGGGACAGAGAATTCACCCCTCCACTTT. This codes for CASKRPGTENSPLHF.

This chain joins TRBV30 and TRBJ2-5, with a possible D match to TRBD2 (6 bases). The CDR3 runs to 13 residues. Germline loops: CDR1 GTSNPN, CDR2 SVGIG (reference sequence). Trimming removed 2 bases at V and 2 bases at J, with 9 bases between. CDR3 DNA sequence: TGTGCCTGGAGTTATGGGGGGCAAGAGACCCAGTACTTC. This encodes CAWSYGGQETQYF.

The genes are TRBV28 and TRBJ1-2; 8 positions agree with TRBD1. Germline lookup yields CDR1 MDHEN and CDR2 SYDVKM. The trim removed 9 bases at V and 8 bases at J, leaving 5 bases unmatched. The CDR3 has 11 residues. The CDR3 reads CARKTGDGYTF. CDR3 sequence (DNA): TGTGCCAGGAAGACAGGGGACGGCTACACCTTC.